A selection of T cell receptor beta chains follows, all from one sample in a study of circulating and synovial CD4+ cells in juvenile arthritis. Sequenced by immunoSEQ multiplex PCR; TCRdb stores in-frame clones only, minus some. The sample records 30,000 to 40,000 clones, about 94% being singletons. Sequencing input: CD4+ T cells from blood. The receptors were sampled from a human donor with juvenile idiopathic arthritis. CDR3s include the opening cysteine and the closing phenylalanine or tryptophan. Each record gives: J gene, D gene, V gene, clone size, CDR3 DNA, CDR3 protein. D genes are given only for firm matches. Some rows mark clone size as missing; the rest say once, few, many or name a class of expanded clone.

j_gene: TRBJ2-1
d_gene: TRBD2
v_gene: TRBV5-1
abundance: -
CDR3nt: TGCGCCAGCAGCCTGGAATCTAGCGGGGGCTACAATGAGCAGTTCTTC
CDR3aa: CASSLESSGGYNEQFF

j_gene: TRBJ1-1
d_gene: -
v_gene: TRBV7-3
abundance: -
CDR3nt: TGTGCCAGCAGCTTATGGGGCGGGGGCATGAACACTGAAGCTTTCTTT
CDR3aa: CASSLWGGGMNTEAFF

j_gene: TRBJ1-1
d_gene: -
v_gene: TRBV4-3
abundance: -
CDR3nt: TGCGCCAGCAGCCAAGATCCGGGTTCCTCATGGAACACTGAAGCTTTCTTT
CDR3aa: CASSQDPGSSWNTEAFF

j_gene: TRBJ1-6
d_gene: -
v_gene: TRBV9
abundance: -
CDR3nt: TGTGCCAGCAGCTCCCGATCGGGGTCCTATAATTCCCCCCTCCACTTT
CDR3aa: CASSSRSGSYNSPLHF

j_gene: TRBJ2-4
d_gene: TRBD2
v_gene: TRBV18
abundance: -
CDR3nt: TGTGCCAGCTCACCAAGGTCCGGGGGGAGGAACATTCAGTACTTC
CDR3aa: CASSPRSGGRNIQYF

j_gene: TRBJ2-5
d_gene: TRBD2
v_gene: TRBV5-8
abundance: -
CDR3nt: TGTGCCAGCAGCTTGGGTGGGACTAGCGGGAGCGGAGAGACCCAGTACTTC
CDR3aa: CASSLGGTSGSGETQYF

j_gene: TRBJ2-7
d_gene: -
v_gene: TRBV7-6
abundance: -
CDR3nt: TGTGCCAGCAGCTTATCGGGATACGAGCAGTACTTC
CDR3aa: CASSLSGYEQYF

j_gene: TRBJ2-4
d_gene: -
v_gene: TRBV18
abundance: -
CDR3nt: TGTGCCAGCTCACCGGTTGAGTGGGGGGTGATCAACATTCAGTACTTC
CDR3aa: CASSPVEWGVINIQYF

j_gene: TRBJ2-3
d_gene: TRBD1
v_gene: TRBV7-8
abundance: -
CDR3nt: TGTGCCAGCAGCTTACCACGACAGGGCCGAGTTAGCACAGATACGCAGTATTTT
CDR3aa: CASSLPRQGRVSTDTQYF

j_gene: TRBJ1-1
d_gene: -
v_gene: TRBV2
abundance: -
CDR3nt: TGTGCCAGCAGCCCGGTGGGGGGTGAAGCTTTCTTT
CDR3aa: CASSPVGGEAFF

j_gene: TRBJ2-3
d_gene: -
v_gene: TRBV2
abundance: once
CDR3nt: TGTGCCAGCAGTGTCATGGCTACGCAGTATTTT
CDR3aa: CASSVMATQYF

j_gene: TRBJ2-5
d_gene: TRBD2
v_gene: TRBV10-3
abundance: -
CDR3nt: TGTGCCATGCGGGCAGCGGGGGACACCGGGGAGACCCAGTACTTC
CDR3aa: CAMRAAGDTGETQYF

j_gene: TRBJ1-2
d_gene: TRBD1
v_gene: TRBV11-2
abundance: -
CDR3nt: TGTGCCAGCAGCTTCATTAGGGGGCGCGGTGGCTACACCTTC
CDR3aa: CASSFIRGRGGYTF

j_gene: TRBJ2-7
d_gene: -
v_gene: TRBV19
abundance: -
CDR3nt: TGTGCCAGTACCAAAGGGGGGTGGGACAGACCCTACGAGCAGTACTTC
CDR3aa: CASTKGGWDRPYEQYF

j_gene: TRBJ2-3
d_gene: -
v_gene: TRBV4-3
abundance: -
CDR3nt: TGCGCCAGCAGCCAAGATCTGCAGGGGGCAGGGACTAGCTTCACAGATACGCAGTATTTT
CDR3aa: CASSQDLQGAGTSFTDTQYF

j_gene: TRBJ1-4
d_gene: -
v_gene: TRBV18
abundance: -
CDR3nt: TGTGCCAGCTCACCACTCAGCGATGAAAAACTGTTTTTT
CDR3aa: CASSPLSDEKLFF

j_gene: TRBJ2-7
d_gene: TRBD1
v_gene: TRBV7-6
abundance: once
CDR3nt: TGTGCCAGCAGCTTACCCCGGGACAGGCTAGACGCCTACTACGAGCAGTACTTC
CDR3aa: CASSLPRDRLDAYYEQYF

j_gene: TRBJ1-1
d_gene: -
v_gene: TRBV5-1
abundance: -
CDR3nt: TGCGCCAGCAGCTTGGTTACAGCGAACACTGAAGCTTTCTTT
CDR3aa: CASSLVTANTEAFF

j_gene: TRBJ1-3
d_gene: -
v_gene: TRBV6-6
abundance: -
CDR3nt: TGTGCCAGCAGTAGGGGGGGAAGAGGAAACACCATATATTTT
CDR3aa: CASSRGGRGNTIYF

j_gene: TRBJ1-1
d_gene: -
v_gene: TRBV7-3
abundance: -
CDR3nt: TGTGCCAGCAGCCCCACGGGGGGGGCGGATACTGAAGCTTTCTTT
CDR3aa: CASSPTGGADTEAFF

j_gene: TRBJ1-4
d_gene: TRBD1
v_gene: TRBV5-8
abundance: -
CDR3nt: TGTGCCAGCAGCTTGGTTCAGGGGGGTAATGAAAAACTGTTTTTT
CDR3aa: CASSLVQGGNEKLFF

j_gene: TRBJ2-7
d_gene: TRBD1
v_gene: TRBV5-1
abundance: -
CDR3nt: TGCGCCAGCAGCTTGATGGAAGACAGGGTGGGGGAGCAGTACTTC
CDR3aa: CASSLMEDRVGEQYF

j_gene: TRBJ2-7
d_gene: TRBD2
v_gene: TRBV19
abundance: -
CDR3nt: TGTGCCAGTAGTACTCTAGCGGGGTCCTACGAGCAGTACTTC
CDR3aa: CASSTLAGSYEQYF

j_gene: TRBJ2-7
d_gene: -
v_gene: TRBV7-2
abundance: once
CDR3nt: TGTGCCAGCAGCCTTCTGGTGCAGTACGAGCAGTACTTC
CDR3aa: CASSLLVQYEQYF

j_gene: TRBJ1-2
d_gene: TRBD1
v_gene: TRBV10-3
abundance: once
CDR3nt: TGTGCCATCAGCAGGGACAGGGAGGGTGGCTACACCTTC
CDR3aa: CAISRDREGGYTF

j_gene: TRBJ2-3
d_gene: TRBD2
v_gene: TRBV7-3
abundance: -
CDR3nt: TGTGCCAGCAGCTTAATGGGGGGAGGGGATACGCAGTATTTT
CDR3aa: CASSLMGGGDTQYF

j_gene: TRBJ2-7
d_gene: TRBD1
v_gene: TRBV10-3
abundance: once
CDR3nt: TGTGGGATCGCAGGGGGTTACTCCTACGAGCAGTACTTC
CDR3aa: CGIAGGYSYEQYF

j_gene: TRBJ1-2
d_gene: TRBD1
v_gene: TRBV27
abundance: -
CDR3nt: TGTGCCAGCAGTTTAAATCCAGGGGGCCTCTATGGCTACACCTTC
CDR3aa: CASSLNPGGLYGYTF

j_gene: TRBJ1-2
d_gene: -
v_gene: TRBV4-1
abundance: -
CDR3nt: TGCGCCAGCAGCCAAGACCACATTTATGGCTACACCTTC
CDR3aa: CASSQDHIYGYTF

j_gene: TRBJ2-3
d_gene: -
v_gene: TRBV11-2
abundance: few
CDR3nt: TGTGCCAGCAGCTTAGTGGGCCAGGCAGATACGCAGTATTTT
CDR3aa: CASSLVGQADTQYF

j_gene: TRBJ2-3
d_gene: TRBD1
v_gene: TRBV19
abundance: once
CDR3nt: TGTGCCAGTAGTAACCGGGACAGGGCGATCTACACAGATACGCAGTATTTT
CDR3aa: CASSNRDRAIYTDTQYF

j_gene: TRBJ2-7
d_gene: TRBD2
v_gene: TRBV7-7
abundance: -
CDR3nt: TGTGCCAGCAGCCCCCTCCCCTACGGGACTGGGAGGGACGAGCAGTACTTC
CDR3aa: CASSPLPYGTGRDEQYF

j_gene: TRBJ2-3
d_gene: TRBD2
v_gene: TRBV6-6
abundance: -
CDR3nt: TGTGCCAGCAGAGGCGGGGGGGCCGGAGCTTACGGTACGCAGTATTTT
CDR3aa: CASRGGGAGAYGTQYF

j_gene: TRBJ2-5
d_gene: -
v_gene: TRBV7-9
abundance: -
CDR3nt: TGTGCCAGCAGCTTAGTTGAGGGCGTCCAAGAGACCCAGTACTTC
CDR3aa: CASSLVEGVQETQYF

j_gene: TRBJ2-3
d_gene: TRBD2
v_gene: TRBV4-3
abundance: -
CDR3nt: TGCGCCAGCAGCCAAGACCTGGTACTAGCGAGATCTAGCACAGATACGCAGTATTTT
CDR3aa: CASSQDLVLARSSTDTQYF

j_gene: TRBJ2-3
d_gene: -
v_gene: TRBV5-5
abundance: -
CDR3nt: TGTGCCAGCAGCTTGGGGGTTGGGGGGGCTGGCACAGATACGCAGTATTTT
CDR3aa: CASSLGVGGAGTDTQYF

j_gene: TRBJ1-2
d_gene: -
v_gene: TRBV6-1
abundance: -
CDR3nt: TGTGCCAGCAGAGAGTTTGAGGGGGTTAGTGGCTACACCTTC
CDR3aa: CASREFEGVSGYTF

j_gene: TRBJ2-3
d_gene: -
v_gene: TRBV7-2
abundance: -
CDR3nt: TGTGCCAGCAGCTTAGCAGGGACACGAAGCACAGATACGCAGTATTTT
CDR3aa: CASSLAGTRSTDTQYF

j_gene: TRBJ2-2
d_gene: -
v_gene: TRBV19
abundance: -
CDR3nt: TGTGCCAGTAGTTCCCGGGCAGGGTTGGACACCGGGGAGCTGTTTTTT
CDR3aa: CASSSRAGLDTGELFF

j_gene: TRBJ1-3
d_gene: -
v_gene: TRBV7-9
abundance: -
CDR3nt: TGTGCCAGCACCCCGAATCGGGTTGCTGGAAACACCATATATTTT
CDR3aa: CASTPNRVAGNTIYF

j_gene: TRBJ2-5
d_gene: TRBD2
v_gene: TRBV15
abundance: -
CDR3nt: TGTGCCACCAGCAGAGTACTAGCGGGGGGGCCGGAGACCCAGTACTTC
CDR3aa: CATSRVLAGGPETQYF

j_gene: TRBJ1-2
d_gene: -
v_gene: TRBV10-3
abundance: -
CDR3nt: TGTGCCATCAGTGAGTCCTTGGCAGGCAAGGGCTACACCTTC
CDR3aa: CAISESLAGKGYTF

j_gene: TRBJ2-7
d_gene: TRBD2
v_gene: TRBV5-1
abundance: once
CDR3nt: TGCGCCAGCAGATCTGTGTGGGAGGGCTTAACGCAGTACTTC
CDR3aa: CASRSVWEGLTQYF